The next 24 T cell receptor beta chains were all read from a single sample in a study of blood T cell repertoires in COVID-19. Sequenced by immunoSEQ multiplex PCR; TCRdb stores in-frame clones only, minus some. The sample holds over 250,000 clones, approximately 83% seen once. Sequences were obtained from peripheral blood. Receptors originate from a woman in her fifties or sixties who had recovered from COVID-19.

The V call is TRBV24-1, the J call TRBJ1-4; D gene uncertain. The CDR3 covers 13 residues. Germline CDR1 and CDR2: KGHDR and SFDVKD. V lost 5 bases and J 8 bases, leaving 11 bases between the germline ends. The CDR3 nucleotides are TGTGCCACCAGTGGGCAGGATGAGGAAAAACTGTTTTTT. Its protein is CATSGQDEEKLFF.

This clone has just one count. The chain employs TRBV7-9 and TRBJ1-1; 12 positions agree with TRBD1. CDR3 length: 17 amino acids. V lost 5 bases to trimming and J lost 1 base; unmatched junction nucleotides: 8. CDR1 is SEHNR and CDR2 is FQNEAQ in the germline V gene (reference sequence). In DNA form, the CDR3 reads TGTGCCAGCAGCCCGGGGACAGGGGGCACCGCGAACACTGAAGCTTTCTTT. Protein: CASSPGTGGTANTEAFF.

V is TRBV24-1 and J is TRBJ1-1, with D hard to call. The V and J ends lost 4 bases and 3 bases respectively, with 11 bases between them. From germline, CDR1 is KGHDR and CDR2 SFDVKD. The length of the CDR3 is 14 residues. The CDR3 DNA follows: TGTGCCACCAGTGAAGCAGGCTCGCACACTGAAGCTTTCTTT. As protein: CATSEAGSHTEAFF.

This chain links TRBV6-4 with TRBJ2-1; maybe TRBD2 (6 bases). In germline, CDR1 is MRHNA, CDR2 SNTAGT. V shed 5 bases and J shed 6 bases, with 17 bases lying between them. The CDR3 sequence is 15 residues long. CDR3 sequence: CASSRMTSYPNEQFF. The CDR3 nucleotides read TGTGCCAGCAGTCGCATGACTAGTTACCCCAATGAGCAGTTCTTC.

The rearrangement uses TRBV27 and TRBJ2-6; D not resolved. CDR3 length: 13 amino acids. V shed 9 bases and J shed 0 bases, with 6 bases lying between them. Germline loops: CDR1 MNHEY, CDR2 SMNVEV (reference sequence). In DNA, the CDR3 is TGTGCCAGTCAGTCCTCTGGGGCCAACGTCCTGACTTTC. It specifies CASQSSGANVLTF.

This clone was counted only a few times. The rearrangement uses TRBV19 and TRBJ1-1; D is possibly TRBD1 (6 bases). Between the trimmed V and J ends, which lost 6 bases and 1 base, there was a span of 9 bases. The CDR3 spans 13 residues. The germline V gene encodes CDR1 LNHDA and CDR2 SQIVND (reference sequence). DNA of the CDR3: TGTGCCAGTAGCCTAGGGGGGAACACTGAAGCTTTCTTT. Translating it yields CASSLGGNTEAFF.

V usage is TRBV9 and J usage is TRBJ2-1; 10 nucleotides match TRBD2. Germline CDR1 reads SGDLS; CDR2 reads YYNGEE. The CDR3 has 12 residues. The ends lost 7 bases at V and 6 bases at J; junction bases unmatched: 1. The CDR3 sequence is CASQREGNEQFF. CDR3 bases: TGTGCCAGCCAGCGGGAGGGCAATGAGCAGTTCTTC.

This chain connects TRBV19 to TRBJ1-4; tentatively, D is TRBD1 (6 bases). V was pared by 4 bases and J by 5 bases, with 14 bases between. The CDR3 length is 15 residues. Per the germline V gene, CDR1 is LNHDA and CDR2 is SQIVND (reference sequence). For the CDR3, the DNA is TGTGCCAGTAGTACAAAACAGGGTGGAAATGAAAAACTGTTTTTT. Translated, it gives CASSTKQGGNEKLFF.

This chain connects TRBV9 to TRBJ2-1; D is perhaps TRBD2 (6 bases). CDR1 SGDLS and CDR2 YYNGEE come from the germline V gene. Trimming took 0 bases from V and 9 from J, leaving 19 bases between them. There are 16 residues in the CDR3. This chain's CDR3 is CASSVGDSRDPGEQFF. CDR3 coding DNA: TGTGCCAGCAGCGTAGGGGACTCCCGCGACCCGGGTGAGCAGTTCTTC. Drawing the rest from reference TRBV9 and TRBJ2-1, the complete variable domain is DSGVTQTPKHLITATGQRVTLRCSPRSGDLSVYWYQQSLDQGLQFLIQYYNGEERAKGNILERFSAQQFPDLHSELNLSSLELGDSALYFCASSVGDSRDPGEQFFGPGTRLTVL.

The chain combines TRBV6-2 or TRBV6-3 with TRBJ2-3; D is ambiguous. The V and J ends lost 2 bases and 1 base respectively, with 16 bases between them. CDR1 and CDR2 from the germline V gene are MNHEY and SVGEGT. This CDR3 has 17 residues. The CDR3 loop reads CASSYPLVAARTDTQYF. Written as DNA, the CDR3 is TGTGCCAGCAGTTACCCCTTGGTGGCGGCCCGCACAGATACGCAGTATTTT.

The chain carries TRBV6-5 and TRBJ2-5; maybe TRBD1 (6 bases). Trimming shortened V by 6 bases and J by 5 bases, and 13 bases separated the two germline ends. Germline V lookup: CDR1 MNHEY, CDR2 SVGAGI. The CDR3 loop spans 13 amino acids. This chain's CDR3 is CASSSPGEETQYF. The CDR3 DNA is TGTGCCAGCAGCTCCCCAGGGGAGGAGACCCAGTACTTC.

The genes are TRBV5-1 and TRBJ1-1; tentatively, D is TRBD1 (5 bases). The CDR3 loop spans 15 amino acids. The germline gives CDR1 SGHRS, CDR2 YFSETQ. V lost 0 bases, J lost 5 bases, and 14 bases lay in between. The CDR3 coding sequence is TGCGCCAGCAGCTTGGTTGCGGGGCGGGCAACTGAAGCTTTCTTT. Its protein product is CASSLVAGRATEAFF.

The rearrangement uses TRBV28 and TRBJ2-7; 13 nucleotides agree with TRBD2. Germline values: CDR1 MDHEN, CDR2 SYDVKM. The CDR3 runs to 16 residues. Losses at the gene ends were 3 bases for V and 5 bases for J; bases not matched to a gene: 7. This chain's CDR3 is CASSFRTSGGGNEQYF. The CDR3 bases are TGTGCCAGCAGTTTTCGGACTAGCGGGGGAGGGAACGAGCAGTACTTC.

The chain links TRBV24-1 to TRBJ1-5; a weak D match, TRBD1 (6 bases). Trimming stripped 3 bases from V and 3 bases from J, with 14 bases between. Per germline, CDR1 KGHDR and CDR2 SFDVKD. This CDR3 is 16 amino acids long. DNA of the CDR3: TGTGCCACCAGTGATGCCCAGGGGCAAGTCAATCAGCCCCAGCATTTT. As protein: CATSDAQGQVNQPQHF.

In the case of this clone: Germline is not matched at one junction end, which may reflect a read error. The rearrangement uses TRBV6-5 and TRBJ1-1; 7 nucleotides align to TRBD1. CDR1 is MNHEY and CDR2 is SVGAGI in the germline V gene. This CDR3 contains 13 residues. The CDR3 reads CASSPHQGGDCYF. The CDR3 DNA sequence: TGTGCCAGCAGCCCCCATCAAGGGGGCGATTGTTACTTT.

This chain links TRBV4-3 with TRBJ1-4, with D tentatively TRBD1 (5 bases). There are 16 residues in the CDR3. The V gene's germline CDR1 is LGHNA and CDR2 YSLEER. Trimming took off 2 bases at V and 5 bases at J, with 15 bases between the two ends. CDR3 amino acids: CASSQSPGLKNEKLFF. The CDR3 nucleotides are TGCGCCAGCAGCCAAAGCCCGGGACTGAAAAATGAAAAACTGTTTTTT.

Notes on this clone: Just one base apart from a much larger clone, this may be a read error. The chain has TRBV3-1 (or the pseudogene TRBV3-2) and TRBJ2-1; 12 positions match TRBD2. Germline assignment: CDR1 LGHDT and CDR2 YNNKEL (reference sequence). V shed 1 base, J shed 6 bases, and the junction held 1 base outside the gene matches. The CDR3 is 15 amino acids. This CDR3 reads CASSQASGGANEQFF. The CDR3 bases are TGTGCCAGCAGCCAAGCTAGCGGGGGGGCCAATGAGCAGTTCTTC.

This chain joins TRBV7-2 and TRBJ1-5; 7 bases agree with TRBD1. The CDR3 loop spans 14 amino acids. Trimming at V came to 2 bases and at J to 5 bases, leaving 3 bases not matched to a gene. Germline V lookup: CDR1 SGHTA, CDR2 FQGNSA. CDR3 in amino acids: CASSLLQGDQPQHF. The CDR3 DNA sequence: TGTGCCAGCAGCTTACTGCAGGGGGATCAGCCCCAGCATTTT. The complete variable domain, with remaining parts taken from reference TRBV7-2 and TRBJ1-5, reads GAGVSQSPSNKVTEKGKDVELRCDPISGHTALYWYRQSLGQGLEFLIYFQGNSAPDKSGLPSDRFSAERTGGSVSTLTIQRTQQEDSAVYLCASSLLQGDQPQHFGDGTRLSIL.

This rearrangement joins TRBV30 to TRBJ1-3, with 7 bases identical to TRBD1. The ends lost 4 bases at V and 4 bases at J; junction bases unmatched: 10. CDR3 length equals 15 residues. The germline gives CDR1 GTSNPN, CDR2 SVGIG (reference sequence). CDR3 loop: CAWTEGAKGGNTIYF. CDR3 DNA sequence: TGTGCCTGGACGGAGGGGGCCAAGGGGGGAAACACCATATATTTT. The complete variable domain, with remaining parts taken from reference TRBV30 and TRBJ1-3, reads SQTIHQWPATLVQPVGSPLSLECTVEGTSNPNLYWYRQAAGRGLQLLFYSVGIGQISSEVPQNLSASRPQDRQFILSSKKLLLSDSGFYLCAWTEGAKGGNTIYFGEGSWLTVV.

This clone came up once. The chain joins TRBV4-3 to TRBJ2-7; D possibly corresponds to TRBD1 (6 bases). The germline CDR1 and CDR2 sequences are LGHNA and YSLEER. This CDR3 has 17 amino acids. Between the trimmed V and J ends, which lost 0 bases and 4 bases, there was a span of 19 bases. Here the CDR3 DNA reads TGCGCCAGCAGCCAAGATCAGGGCTCCGACAGGATTTACGAGCAGTACTTC. Its translation: CASSQDQGSDRIYEQYF.

V and J are TRBV28 and TRBJ2-1, with a tentative D call TRBD1 (6 bases). Germline V CDR1 and CDR2: MDHEN, SYDVKM. Trimming took off 5 bases at V and 8 bases at J, with 13 bases between the two ends. The CDR3 is 13 residues long. DNA for the CDR3: TGTGCCAGCAGTCCCCTAGGGGGACATGAGCAGTTCTTC. It translates to CASSPLGGHEQFF.

The chain links TRBV7-7 to TRBJ2-2, with 9 bases that match TRBD1. Germline V gene data show CDR1 as SSHAT and CDR2 as FNYEAQ (reference sequence). V lost 5 bases, J lost 6 bases, and 7 bases stayed unmatched. This CDR3 contains 15 residues. The CDR3 region is CASSIQGAPPGELFF. In nucleotides, the CDR3 is TGTGCCAGCAGCATACAGGGGGCGCCCCCCGGGGAGCTGTTTTTT. Full variable domain (rest looked up from reference TRBV7-7 and TRBJ2-2): GAGVSQSPRYKVTKRGQDVTLRCDPISSHATLYWYQQALGQGPEFLTYFNYEAQPDKSGLPSDRFSAERPEGSISTLTIQRTEQRDSAMYRCASSIQGAPPGELFFGEGSRLTVL.

V is TRBV2 and J is TRBJ2-2; D may be TRBD2 (6 bases). V was pared by 6 bases and J by 2 bases, with 10 bases between. CDR1 is SNHLY and CDR2 is FYNNEI in the germline V gene. This CDR3 region has 14 residues. The CDR3 is CASRWDSNTGELFF. The DNA of the CDR3 is TGTGCCAGCAGGTGGGACTCCAACACCGGGGAGCTGTTTTTT.

V usage is TRBV15 and J usage is TRBJ2-1; TRBD2 matches 12 bases. Germline V lookup: CDR1 LNHNV, CDR2 YYDKDF (reference sequence). The CDR3 is made up of 15 amino acids. With V trimmed by 8 bases and J by 10 bases, 12 bases remained unmatched. The CDR3 protein is CATSPRLAGVREQFF. CDR3 nucleotides: TGTGCCACCTCGCCTAGACTAGCGGGAGTTCGGGAGCAGTTCTTC. Full variable domain (rest looked up from reference TRBV15 and TRBJ2-1): DAMVIQNPRYQVTQFGKPVTLSCSQTLNHNVMYWYQQKSSQAPKLLFHYYDKDFNNEADTPDNFQSRRPNTSFCFLDIRSPGLGDTAMYLCATSPRLAGVREQFFGPGTRLTVL.